Reported below is one T cell receptor beta chain. Sequencing used immunoSEQ multiplex PCR; TCRdb keeps in-frame clones, though not all of them. This sample carries 95,000 to 100,000 clones, approximately 80% of them seen once, and the ten largest clones take approximately 1.5%. The sample comes from a study of OX40 agonist ivuxolimab in advanced cancers. CDR1 and CDR2 (germline): SNHLY, FYNNEI. This CDR3 has 13 residues. With V trimmed by 8 bases and J by 1 base, 4 bases remained unmatched. This receptor was identified in an adult with an advanced solid tumor such as melanoma, head and neck, liver or kidney cancer. The material sequenced was CD4+ or CD8+ T cells sorted from blood, taken in a trial of the OX40 agonist ivuxolimab. The V gene is TRBV2, the J gene TRBJ2-5; 7 bases align to TRBD1. The CDR3 here is CASGGQFQETQYF. For the CDR3, the DNA is TGTGCCAGCGGGGGACAGTTCCAAGAGACCCAGTACTTC.